These T cell receptor beta chains were read from a single sample in a study of cytomegalovirus exposure and HLA in healthy donors. The assay was immunoSEQ multiplex PCR, and TCRdb's table has in-frame clones only and misses some. The repertoire holds tens of thousands of clones, with around 59% as singletons. Specimen: PBMCs. Receptor source: a human donor in good health. Each CDR3 is given with its conserved first and last residue. D genes are given only for firm matches. Size is stated for part of the rows, as once, few or many counts, or as a class when the clone is expanded.

V: TRBV9
size: NA
D: TRBD1
J: TRBJ2-7
DNA: TGTGCCAGCAGCGTAATAGGGGACAGGGACTACGAGCAGTACTTC
CDR3: CASSVIGDRDYEQYF

V: TRBV7-3
size: few
D: NA
J: TRBJ1-1
DNA: TGTGCCAGCAGCAAAAAGGTAGGGGAGAACACTGAAGCTTTCTTT
CDR3: CASSKKVGENTEAFF

V: TRBV4-2
size: NA
D: TRBD2
J: TRBJ2-7
DNA: TGTGCCAGCAGCCAAGAAGTTAATCTTAGCGGGGGGTCTTCCTACGAGCAGTACTTC
CDR3: CASSQEVNLSGGSSYEQYF

V: TRBV7-2
size: NA
D: TRBD2
J: TRBJ2-2
DNA: TGTGCCAGCCGTTTAACGGGGGGGAACACCGGGGAGCTGTTTTTT
CDR3: CASRLTGGNTGELFF

V: TRBV11-3
size: NA
D: TRBD1
J: TRBJ2-4
DNA: TGTGCCAGCAGCTTAGATCCCCTAGACAGGGGACAGTACTTC
CDR3: CASSLDPLDRGQYF

V: TRBV7-9
size: NA
D: NA
J: TRBJ1-4
DNA: TGTGCCAGCAGCTTAGCGGCGGGGTCCGGCGAAAAACTGTTTTTT
CDR3: CASSLAAGSGEKLFF

V: TRBV6-6
size: NA
D: TRBD1
J: TRBJ2-2
DNA: TGTGCCAGCACTGACCTGACAGGGGTGAACACCGGGGAGCTGTTTTTT
CDR3: CASTDLTGVNTGELFF

V: TRBV2
size: NA
D: NA
J: TRBJ1-1
DNA: TGTGCCAGCAGCGTTTTCTATGAAGCTTTCTTT
CDR3: CASSVFYEAFF

V: TRBV19
size: few
D: NA
J: TRBJ1-6
DNA: TGTGCCAGTAGTATCGGACATGGTGGGAATTCACCCCTCCACTTT
CDR3: CASSIGHGGNSPLHF

V: TRBV29-1
size: NA
D: TRBD1
J: TRBJ1-2
DNA: TGCAGCGTCGTGCAAGCCGACAGGGACCTAGGCTACACCTTC
CDR3: CSVVQADRDLGYTF

V: TRBV5-1
size: few
D: TRBD1
J: TRBJ1-1
DNA: TGCGCCAGCAGCTGGCTCCCAGGGGGCGCGGGAGTGAAGCCTGAAGCTTTCTTT
CDR3: CASSWLPGGAGVKPEAFF

V: TRBV20-1
size: NA
D: NA
J: TRBJ2-2
DNA: TGCAGTGCTAGAGGGGGGCGGGAGCTGTTTTTT
CDR3: CSARGGRELFF

V: TRBV6-5
size: few
D: NA
J: TRBJ1-1
DNA: TGTGCCAGTTCCGCGGGGAAGCTCACTGAAGCTTTCTTT
CDR3: CASSAGKLTEAFF

V: TRBV9
size: NA
D: NA
J: TRBJ2-1
DNA: TGTGCCAGCAGCCCCCACGGGGGTAATGAGCAGTTCTTC
CDR3: CASSPHGGNEQFF

V: TRBV5-1
size: few
D: NA
J: TRBJ2-7
DNA: TGCGCCAGCAGCTTGAGACCGGAGGGCTACGAGCAGTACTTC
CDR3: CASSLRPEGYEQYF